This T cell receptor (beta chain) stems from a study of T cells in Graves' hyperthyroidism and ophthalmopathy. The study, taken as a whole, reports: Blood held most thyroid clonotypes expanded above 0.001 frequency.

Using RNA transcripts as the source, TCR beta CDR3 regions were amplified. During a first-round RT-PCR of the TCR CDR3, the HTBI primer set was used. MiXCR, applied by TCRdb to the multiplex PCR reads, yields one record per CDR3 protein. The sample has some 720,000 distinct CDR3 sequences; about a sixth are singletons. Those patients with uncontrolled infection, other autoimmune disease, pregnancy or lactation were excluded. Clinical symptoms, serum thyroxine and TRAb, thyroid ultrasound and orbital computed tomography were used for the diagnoses. This clonotype was seen more than once but under ten times. What it binds is not known. The germline V gene has CDR1 SEHNR and CDR2 FQNEAQ (reference sequence). The CDR3 covers 16 residues. Trimming removed 6 bases at V and 1 base at J, with 18 bases between.

The chain is built from TRBV7-9 and TRBJ2-5, with D tentatively TRBD1 (8 bases). What was sequenced was blood. This TCR derives from a man in his late teens or twenties with Graves' hyperthyroidism. CDR3 loop: CASRPGGTGAQETQYF. The CDR3 region has the DNA TGTGCCAGCAGACCCGGGGGGACAGGTGCCCAAGAGACCCAGTACTTC.